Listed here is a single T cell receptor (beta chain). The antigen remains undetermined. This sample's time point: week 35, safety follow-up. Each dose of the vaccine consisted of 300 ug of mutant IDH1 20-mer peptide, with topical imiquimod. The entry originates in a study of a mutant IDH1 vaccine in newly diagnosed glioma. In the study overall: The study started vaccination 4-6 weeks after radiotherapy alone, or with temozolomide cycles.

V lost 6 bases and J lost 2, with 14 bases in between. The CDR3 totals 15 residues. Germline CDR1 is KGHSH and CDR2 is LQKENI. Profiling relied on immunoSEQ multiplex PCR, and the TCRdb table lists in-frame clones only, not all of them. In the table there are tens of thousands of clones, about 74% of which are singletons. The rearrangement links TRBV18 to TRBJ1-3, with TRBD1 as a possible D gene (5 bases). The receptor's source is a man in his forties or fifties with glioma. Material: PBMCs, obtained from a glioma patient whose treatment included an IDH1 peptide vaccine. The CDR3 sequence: CASSGAGAAGNTIYF. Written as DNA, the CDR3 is TGTGCCAGCTCGGGTGCCGGGGCTGCTGGAAACACCATATATTTT.